Given below is one T cell receptor beta chain in context. Other DNA sequences in this sample translate to the same CDR3. This record belongs to a study of blood T cell repertoires in COVID-19. Study-level background: Samples of COVID-19 (acute and convalescent) were obtained from the United States, Italy and Spain.

This table comes from immunoSEQ multiplex PCR, and its TCRdb copy is limited to in-frame clones, with some not included. The data show about 39,000 clones, 91% seen once. Trimming at V came to 3 bases and at J to 4 bases, leaving 2 bases not matched to a gene. CDR1 and CDR2 (germline): SGHRS, YFSETQ. This CDR3 is built from 14 residues. This chain joins TRBV5-1 and TRBJ1-1, with 11 bases lining up with TRBD1. The sample taken for sequencing was peripheral blood. The clonotype comes from a man between 45 and 60 years old with active COVID-19. CDR3: CASSSGTGGTEAFF. CDR3 nucleotides: TGCGCCAGCAGCTCGGGGACAGGGGGCACTGAAGCTTTCTTT.